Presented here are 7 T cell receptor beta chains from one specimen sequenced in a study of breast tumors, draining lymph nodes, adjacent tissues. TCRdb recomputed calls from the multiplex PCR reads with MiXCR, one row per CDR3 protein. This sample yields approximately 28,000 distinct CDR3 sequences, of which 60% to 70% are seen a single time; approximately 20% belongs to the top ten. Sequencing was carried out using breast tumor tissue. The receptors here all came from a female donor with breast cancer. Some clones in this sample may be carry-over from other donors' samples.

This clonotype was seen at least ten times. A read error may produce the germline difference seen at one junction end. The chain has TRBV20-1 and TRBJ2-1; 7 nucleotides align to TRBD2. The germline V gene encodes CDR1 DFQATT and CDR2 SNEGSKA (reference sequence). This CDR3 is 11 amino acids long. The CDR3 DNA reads TGCAGTGCTAGTGCGCTTGGGACTAACCTCTTC. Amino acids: CSASALGTNLF.

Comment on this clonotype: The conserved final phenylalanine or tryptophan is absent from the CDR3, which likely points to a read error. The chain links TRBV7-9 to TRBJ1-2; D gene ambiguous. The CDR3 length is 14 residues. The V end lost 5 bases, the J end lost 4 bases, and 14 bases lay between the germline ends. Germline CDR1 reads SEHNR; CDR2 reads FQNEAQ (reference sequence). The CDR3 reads CASSAREGAYGYTS. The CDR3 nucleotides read TGTGCCAGCAGCGCCCGCGAGGGTGCCTATGGCTACACCTCC.

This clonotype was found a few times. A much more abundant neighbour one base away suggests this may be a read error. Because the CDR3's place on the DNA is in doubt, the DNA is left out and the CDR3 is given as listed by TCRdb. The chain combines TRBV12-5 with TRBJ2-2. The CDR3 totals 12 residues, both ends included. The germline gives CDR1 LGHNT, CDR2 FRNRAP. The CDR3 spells CASGFGAGELFF.

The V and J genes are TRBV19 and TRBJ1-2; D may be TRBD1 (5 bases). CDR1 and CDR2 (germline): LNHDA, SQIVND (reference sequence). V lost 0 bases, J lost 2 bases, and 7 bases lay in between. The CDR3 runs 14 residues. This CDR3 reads CASSIEKGNYGYTF. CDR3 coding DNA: TGTGCCAGTAGTATAGAAAAGGGGAACTATGGCTACACCTTC.

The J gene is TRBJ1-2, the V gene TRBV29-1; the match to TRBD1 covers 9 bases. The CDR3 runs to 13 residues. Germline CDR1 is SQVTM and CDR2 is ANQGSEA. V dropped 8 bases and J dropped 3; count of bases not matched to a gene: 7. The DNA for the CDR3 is TGCAGCCACGTGGGACAGGGCTACTATGGCTACACCTTC. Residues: CSHVGQGYYGYTF.

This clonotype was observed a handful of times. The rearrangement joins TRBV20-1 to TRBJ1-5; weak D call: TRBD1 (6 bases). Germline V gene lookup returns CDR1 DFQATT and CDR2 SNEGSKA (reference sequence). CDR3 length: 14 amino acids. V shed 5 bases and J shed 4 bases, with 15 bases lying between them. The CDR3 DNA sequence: TGCAGTGCTGCCACCGGACAGAAGAATCAGCCCCAGCATTTT. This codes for CSAATGQKNQPQHF.

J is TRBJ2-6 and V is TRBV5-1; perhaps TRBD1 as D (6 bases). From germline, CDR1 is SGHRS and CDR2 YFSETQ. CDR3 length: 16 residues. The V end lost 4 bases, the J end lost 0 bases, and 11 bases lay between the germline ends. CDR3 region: CASSPQGNSGANVLTF. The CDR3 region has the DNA TGCGCCAGCAGCCCGCAGGGGAACTCTGGGGCCAACGTCCTGACTTTC.